The 7 T cell receptor beta chains in this list originate from one sample, sequenced in a study of tissue T cells after allogeneic stem cell transplantation. The assay was immunoSEQ multiplex PCR, and TCRdb's table has in-frame clones only and misses some. The top ten clones hold around 50% of a sample with approximately 1,300 clones, about half of them seen once. The time point: mouse harvest day 14 after allogeneic transplant. Each mouse received 10^7 T-cell-depleted marrow cells plus 10^6 splenic CD5+ T cells by tail vein. Sequenced input: spleen. Source of these receptors: a female BALB/c mouse given C57BL/6 T cells with graft-versus-host disease after an allogeneic hematopoietic cell transplant.

This clone was seen a few times. All gene names here are mouse names. The CDR3 end lies 1 residue beyond the end of the read and is filled in from the germline J gene. The chain carries TRBV2 and TRBJ1-6; unclear D gene. TRBJ1-6 is given ORF status, its function remaining uncertain. V was pared by 1 base and J by 0 bases, with 4 bases between. From germline, CDR1 is LGHNA and CDR2 YSYQKL. The CDR3 runs to 15 residues. The sequenced CDR3 bases are TGTGCCAGCAGCCAAGTGGGTTCCTATAATTCGCCCCTCTAC. Protein sequence: CASSQVGSYNSPLY. The CDR3 reads in full as CASSQVGSYNSPLYF.

In its sample, this clone was seen a few times. The genes and germline here are from mouse. CDR3 bases read: TGTGCCAGCAGTACAGGGGACAACCAGGCTCCGCTT. It encodes CASSTGDNQAPL. The entire CDR3 reads CASSTGDNQAPLF. V gene TRBV13-3 combines with J gene TRBJ1-5, with 7 bases aligning to TRBD1. The CDR3 end falls 1 residue outside the read, so it is completed with the germline J gene. The germline gives CDR1 NNHDY, CDR2 SYVADS. The CDR3 is 13 amino acids. V was pared by 4 bases and J by 2 bases, with 0 bases of the junction left unmatched. The entire variable domain, with the rest obtained from reference TRBV13-3 and TRBJ1-5, is as follows: EAAVTQSPRSKVAVTGGKVTLSCHQTNNHDYMYWYRQDTGHGLRLIHYSYVADSTEKGDIPDGYKASRPSQENFSLILELASLSQTAVYFCASSTGDNQAPLFGEGTRLSVL.

By share, this clone ranks as large (0.1 to 1%). Genes here carry mouse names. Read sequence stops 1 residue before the CDR3 end, and the germline J gene provides the missing end. The chain recombines TRBV4 with TRBJ2-7, with 9 nucleotides matching TRBD2. CDR3 length equals 14 residues. V lost 4 bases to trimming and J lost 7 bases; unmatched junction nucleotides: 8. Germline V gives CDR1 LGHDT, CDR2 YNNKQL (reference sequence). The CDR3 bases that were read are TGTGCCAGCAGCTCCGACTGGGGGAGGGGAGAACAGTAC. Protein: CASSSDWGRGEQY. The whole CDR3 sequence reads CASSSDWGRGEQYF.

Worth noting for this clone: The gene names given are mouse names. CDR3 bases read: TGTGCCAGCAGCCAAGATTTGGGGGGTTCCTATGAACAGTAC. Its translation: CASSQDLGGSYEQY. In full, the CDR3 reads CASSQDLGGSYEQYF. The rearrangement joins TRBV5 to TRBJ2-7, with 7 bases identical to TRBD2. The observed sequence ends 1 residue before the CDR3 terminus, with the missing tail filled in from the germline J gene. Germline CDR1 and CDR2: LGHNA and YNLKQL (reference sequence). This CDR3 has 15 amino acids. Germline trimming cut 0 bases from V and 1 base from J; bases unmatched to any gene: 3.

Note on this clone: Genes and germline are mouse. The CDR3 extends 1 residue past the end of the read, so its final part is completed from the germline J gene. The chain links TRBV15 to TRBJ1-1; 11 nucleotides align to TRBD1. The germline CDR1 and CDR2 sequences are SGHND and FRSKSL. CDR3 size: 15 residues. Losses at the gene ends were 3 bases for V and 1 base for J; bases not matched to a gene: 1. The CDR3 DNA, read in part, is TGTGCCAGCAGTTTGGACAGGGGGCAAAACACAGAAGTCTTC. As protein: CASSLDRGQNTEVF. The whole CDR3 is CASSLDRGQNTEVFF.

As for this clone: The listed genes are named as in mouse. The read ends 1 residue before the CDR3 terminus; that terminus is restored from the germline J gene. The chain combines TRBV1 with TRBJ1-1, with 9 bases identical to TRBD1. Germline V gene data show CDR1 as NSQYPW and CDR2 as LRSPGD (reference sequence). The CDR3 covers 16 residues. V gave up 3 bases and J gave up 0 bases; unmatched junction bases: 5. The CDR3 region is CTCSALRDRANTEVFF. The sequenced part of the CDR3 DNA is TGCACCTGCAGTGCCCTCCGGGACAGGGCAAACACAGAAGTCTTC.

Points on this clone: Gene names and germline refer to mouse. The read ends 1 residue before the CDR3 terminus; that terminus is restored from the germline J gene. The chain links TRBV13-1 to TRBJ1-3, with TRBD1 identical over 9 bases. V shed 5 bases and J 0 bases; nucleotides not matched to a gene: 3. The CDR3 contains 15 residues. Germline V gene data show CDR1 as NSHNY and CDR2 as SYGAGN. This chain's CDR3 is CASRTGGVSGNTLYF. CDR3 DNA (partial): TGTGCCAGCAGGACAGGGGGGGTTTCTGGAAATACGCTCTAT.